The clone carrying this TCR beta chain was counted many times. The entry originates in a study of regulatory T cells in long-lasting Graves disease. For TCR beta, libraries came from iRepertoire HTBI primers and Arm-PCR of CDR3 regions. One entry per CDR3 protein, called by TCRdb with MiXCR from the multiplex PCR reads. The sample has a few hundred thousand distinct CDR3 sequences, about 11% seen once. Time point defined: newly diagnosed GD, antithyroid drugs for less than 3 months. There was RNA extracted from PBMCs, and the TCR library was made from it. The CDR3 has 12 amino acids. CDR1 and CDR2 from the germline V gene are LGHDT and YNNKEL (reference sequence). Trimming removed 10 bases from V and 6 bases from J, with 15 bases in between. These data are also associated with another study on T cells in Graves' hyperthyroidism and ophthalmopathy. That investigation notes: Most clonotypes that expanded in the thyroid above 0.001 also showed up in blood.

This clonotype was obtained from a woman between 18 and 29 years old with Graves disease. The gene calls are TRBV3-1 and TRBJ1-1; possible D gene TRBD1, 5 bases. The sample consisted of peripheral blood mononuclear cells (PBMCs), taken at new diagnosis, from a patient treated with antithyroid drugs. CDR3 sequence (DNA): TGTGCCACGAGGGGAGGGGCCGCTGAAGCTTTCTTT. It encodes CATRGGAAEAFF.